The text below deals with one T cell receptor beta chain. Its antigen specificity is not known. No much larger clonotype is one base removed from it; base qualities were not supplied. These data come from a study of blood T cell repertoires in COVID-19 (dated by TCRdb to the early 2020s). Broadly, across the study: Collaborator samples came from the United States, Italy and Spain and covered acute and convalescent phases of COVID-19. The prospective study material was composed of cDNA or gDNA derived from T cells, B-cell-depleted T cells, or PBMCs. The dataset comprised deeply sampled blood TCRbeta repertoires from subjects exposed to, actively infected with, or recovered from COVID-19. A freely available public database, intended as a resource for researchers studying the immune response to SARS-CoV-2, is where the repertoires were released. The samples were drawn from the first 160 participants of the ongoing ImmuneRACE study and from 950 to 1,500 subjects provided by 6 global collaborators. Nearly every sample came with metadata listing a de-identified subject ID, COVID-19 status, age in years and sex. Where HLA class I and class II types were available, the types were taken from metadata supplied by the sample provider, not from assay-based typing. Overall study outcomes, separate from this receptor: The amount of clinical and demographic metadata varied by source and participant and was provided uncurated.

Each collaborating institution followed its own protocols to collect whole blood in K2EDTA tubes. For TCRbeta analysis, collaborators shipped samples in one of three forms: frozen whole blood, isolated PBMCs, or DNA extracted from either of those sample types. TCRbeta CDR3 regions were amplified from genomic DNA using the immunoSEQ Assay, a bias-controlled multiplex PCR. The original methods were these. The number of nucleated cells in each sample was estimated from the amplification of reference gene primers within the assay. Sequence reads were collapsed and filtered to measure the absolute abundance of every unique TCRbeta CDR3 rearrangement. For each sample, productive Simpson clonality was calculated by taking the square root of Simpson's diversity index across productive rearrangements. TCRdb provides this immuneACCESS table in a form limited to in-frame rearrangements. Some clones are lacking; in checked studies, under half of them reflect an unresolved V gene, and why the rest are absent is not known. V and J calls and clone size are those listed in that table; D and trimming were worked out from the DNA. Present in this sample are 65,000 to 90,000 clones, approximately 88% of which were seen just once. Around 7% of the sample rests with the top ten.

The specimen sequenced was peripheral blood. This TCR came from a woman of 80 years or more with acute or convalescent COVID-19.

CDR3 loop: CATQGRDEQFF. The DNA sequence follows: TGTGCCACCCAGGGCCGGGATGAGCAGTTCTTC. This receptor chain uses TRBV15 and TRBJ2-1; a tentative D call is TRBD1 (5 bases match). The CDR3 sequence holds 11 residues, the cysteine and phenylalanine included. The kept DNA is CDR3 alone, 33 bases in frame from the first base. Looking up the germline V gene (reference sequence) yields CDR1 LNHNV and CDR2 YYDKDF. The V end loses 8 bases and the J end loses 8 bases, and a stretch of 10 bases separates them.